The TCR beta chain under discussion was sequenced for a study of blood T cells in healthy people across ages. In the study overall: With template switching, about one barcoded beta molecule was captured per two T cells.

Combining a sample-barcoded 5' primer with a J-beta primer mix, a second PCR ran for roughly 7 to 11 cycles. A template-switch adaptor with 12 random nucleotides tagged each cDNA molecule. One entry per CDR3 protein, called by TCRdb with MiXCR from the 5' RACE reads. The sample contains under 800,000 distinct CDR3 sequences, roughly 21% of which appear only once. Worth noting for this clonotype: This may be a read error, as it is one base from a much larger clone.

Total RNA extracted from each sample amounted to at least 6 micrograms. The germline CDR1 and CDR2 sequences are LGHDT and YNNKEL (reference sequence). The CDR3 runs to 15 residues. The receptor was derived from a man between 65 and 85 years old in good health. The sequenced material came from blood. This chain connects TRBV3-1 to TRBJ1-1; 9 bases line up with TRBD1. CDR3 in DNA: TGTGCCGGCAGCCAAGCACGGGACAGGGTGACTGAAGCTTTCTTT. Translating it yields CAGSQARDRVTEAFF.